A single T cell receptor (beta chain) is shown here with its context. Its specificity is not known. Only in-frame clones appear in the TCRdb table, and some are missing; sequencing was by immunoSEQ multiplex PCR. The sample includes approximately 19,000 clones, roughly three quarters of them seen just once. The source of the sample is a study of CD4 T cells in relation to SARS-CoV-2 and coronaviruses. Looking at the study overall: PBMCs were cultured with antigen for around nine days before TCR beta sequencing.

Unexposed donor CD4+ T cells date from about 2011-2018, before the COVID-19 pandemic. The cells were cultured for 9 to 11 days before CD4+ T cells were isolated. As cell numbers allowed, unexposed-donor CD4+ T cells faced SARS-CoV-2 S/N and four cold-coronavirus spikes. PBMCs were plated at two million per well in IL-2-containing medium. On days 3 and 7, cultures got half fresh IL-2 medium. Sequencing was performed on CD4+ T cells from PBMCs, cultured in vitro. The receptor comes from a human donor in good health.

This CDR3 reads CASSVNPRADTQYF. For the CDR3, the DNA is TGTGCCAGTAGCGTCAATCCTCGGGCAGATACGCAGTATTTT. The V and J genes are TRBV19 and TRBJ2-3; D unclear. This CDR3 contains 14 residues. CDR1 is LNHDA, CDR2 SQIVND, per germline (reference sequence). With 6 bases removed from V and 4 bases from J, the gap between germline ends came to 14 bases.